Here is one TCR beta chain with its context. The CDR3 spans 16 residues. Unmatched junction bases numbered 9, after V lost 4 bases and J lost 1 base. From germline, CDR1 is SGHRS and CDR2 YFSETQ. The data belong to a study of blood T cell repertoires in COVID-19. Assay: immunoSEQ multiplex PCR; the TCRdb copy retains only in-frame clones and omits some. The sample lists about 77,000 clones; about nine tenths were seen once. The receptor was derived from an elderly woman with active or convalescent COVID-19. The rearrangement links TRBV5-1 to TRBJ2-3; the match to TRBD2 covers 7 bases. The material sequenced was peripheral blood. The DNA of the CDR3 is TGCGCCAGCAGCGACCGCCGGGCGGGGGGCACAGATACGCAGTATTTT. Translation gives CASSDRRAGGTDTQYF. The full variable domain, with the rest looked up from reference TRBV5-1 and TRBJ2-3, is KAGVTQTPRYLIKTRGQQVTLSCSPISGHRSVSWYQQTPGQGLQFLFEYFSETQRNKGNFPGRFSGRQFSNSRSEMNVSTLELGDSALYLCASSDRRAGGTDTQYFGPGTRLTVL.